Each of the 17 T cell receptor beta chains below was sequenced from the same sample in a study of T cells in Graves' hyperthyroidism and ophthalmopathy. TCR beta CDR3 regions were amplified from RNA transcripts. HTBI primers were the set used in a first-round RT-PCR of the TCR CDR3. TCRdb redid the calling of the multiplex PCR reads with MiXCR, one entry per CDR3 protein. The data hold 500,000 to 750,000 distinct CDR3 sequences, with approximately 14% observed a single time. Sample: blood. These receptors were obtained from a woman aged 25 to 45 with Graves' hyperthyroidism.

This clonotype was detected a few times. This chain uses TRBV20-1 with TRBJ2-7, with 9 bases lining up with TRBD2. The CDR3 totals 14 residues. CDR1 is DFQATT and CDR2 is SNEGSKA in the germline V gene (reference sequence). V gave up 1 base and J gave up 5 bases; unmatched junction bases: 6. The CDR3 bases are TGCAGTGCTAGAGGGCGGGAGGGCCTCCACGAGCAGTACTTC. Its translation is CSARGREGLHEQYF.

This sequence joins TRBV6-1 and TRBJ1-2; 10 bases are shared with TRBD1. The CDR3 runs to 14 residues. V lost 6 bases to trimming and J lost 7 bases; unmatched junction nucleotides: 8. Germline V gene data show CDR1 as MNHNS and CDR2 as SASEGT. The CDR3 DNA sequence: TGTGCCAGCAGAGCCGGGACAGGGGAGGGTGGCTACACCTTC. Translating it yields CASRAGTGEGGYTF.

This clonotype was detected a few times. The chain links TRBV20-1 to TRBJ1-4, with D tentatively TRBD1 (5 bases). The CDR3 runs to 15 residues. The V and J ends lost 5 bases and 6 bases respectively, with 19 bases between them. The germline V gene encodes CDR1 DFQATT and CDR2 SNEGSKA (reference sequence). Here the CDR3 DNA reads TGCAGTGCTCTAGATGCCGGGGCGGGGGATGAAAAACTGTTTTTT. It yields the protein CSALDAGAGDEKLFF.

This clonotype was counted at least ten times. The V gene is TRBV27, the J gene TRBJ2-1, with 7 bases aligning to TRBD2. The CDR3 consists of 18 residues. With 6 bases clipped from V and 0 bases from J, the junction kept 14 bases outside the gene matches. Germline V gene sequence: CDR1 MNHEY, CDR2 SMNVEV (reference sequence). The CDR3 sequence is CASSTSRTRGSSYNEQFF. CDR3 DNA: TGTGCCAGCAGCACATCCCGGACTAGAGGGAGCTCCTACAATGAGCAGTTCTTC.

This clonotype has at least ten counts. This rearrangement joins TRBV27 to TRBJ2-1, with TRBD2 as a possible D gene (5 bases). CDR3 length: 17 amino acids. V gave up 1 base and J gave up 0 bases, with 13 bases separating them. Germline V gives CDR1 MNHEY, CDR2 SMNVEV (reference sequence). The CDR3 nucleotides are TGTGCCAGCAGTTTATATCCGCGGGTGAGCTCCTACAATGAGCAGTTCTTC. It is translated as CASSLYPRVSSYNEQFF.

The J gene is TRBJ2-7, the V gene TRBV5-4, with 16 bases aligning to TRBD2. The CDR3 sequence is 17 residues long. Germline V gives CDR1 SGHNT, CDR2 YYREEE (reference sequence). V shed 4 bases and J 2 bases; nucleotides not matched to a gene: 6. CDR3 amino acids: CASSRPGLAGGTYEQYF. The CDR3 nucleotides are TGTGCCAGCAGCCGTCCGGGACTAGCGGGAGGGACCTACGAGCAGTACTTC.

In its sample, this clonotype was seen a few times. The V and J genes are TRBV24-1 and TRBJ2-1; no firm D call. Looked up from germline, CDR1 is KGHDR and CDR2 is SFDVKD. CDR3 length equals 14 residues. Trimming cost V 4 bases and J 7 bases, with 13 bases left between them. CDR3: CATSDRESENEQFF. CDR3 in DNA: TGTGCCACCAGTGACCGAGAAAGTGAGAATGAGCAGTTCTTC.

In its sample, this clonotype was seen many times. The chain combines TRBV6-5 with TRBJ1-2, with 9 bases matching TRBD1. The CDR3 loop spans 20 amino acids. Germline V gene lookup returns CDR1 MNHEY and CDR2 SVGAGI. The ends lost 0 bases at V and 5 bases at J; junction bases unmatched: 19. Here the CDR3 reads CASSYSRLSYSDRGGYGYTF. CDR3 bases: TGTGCCAGCAGTTACTCCCGACTGAGCTATTCGGACAGGGGTGGATATGGCTACACCTTC.

In its sample, this clonotype was seen a few times. The chain recombines TRBV29-1 with TRBJ2-5; D might be TRBD1 (5 bases). CDR3 length: 12 residues. V lost 4 bases to trimming and J lost 2 bases, with 8 bases between them. Germline loops: CDR1 SQVTM, CDR2 ANQGSEA. CDR3 sequence reads: CSVGDRQETQYF. The CDR3 bases are TGCAGCGTTGGAGACAGACAAGAGACCCAGTACTTC.

The chain combines TRBV7-9 with TRBJ1-2; 7 bases line up with TRBD1. Germline lookup yields CDR1 SEHNR and CDR2 FQNEAQ (reference sequence). There are 15 residues in the CDR3. The V segment lost 0 bases and the J segment 5 bases; nucleotides outside the gene matches: 6. The DNA for the CDR3 is TGTGCCAGCAGCTTAGCTGGCCAGGGGGTATATGGCTACACCTTC. As protein: CASSLAGQGVYGYTF.

The chain carries TRBV5-6 and TRBJ2-4; D is unresolved. Per germline, CDR1 SGHDT and CDR2 YYEEEE. The ends were cut back, 0 bases at V and 0 bases at J, with 7 bases in the middle. The CDR3 spans 15 residues. CDR3 residues: CASSLADLAKNIQYF. The CDR3 nucleotides read TGTGCCAGCAGCTTGGCAGATTTAGCCAAAAACATTCAGTACTTC.

This clonotype was counted many times. This chain links TRBV7-3 with TRBJ2-5; possible D gene TRBD2, 5 bases. Trimming stripped 4 bases from V and 5 bases from J, with 17 bases between. CDR3 length: 15 residues. The germline gives CDR1 SGHTA, CDR2 FQGTGA. CDR3 coding DNA: TGTGCCAGCAGCTCCTCGAACGGGATGGGGGAGACCCAGTACTTC. Protein sequence: CASSSSNGMGETQYF.

This clonotype has more than one count but fewer than ten. The chain combines TRBV4-3 with TRBJ2-7; TRBD2 might be the D (6 bases). Germline CDR1 and CDR2: LGHNA and YSLEER. The ends were cut back, 1 base at V and 4 bases at J, with 11 bases in the middle. The CDR3 has 14 amino acids. Here the CDR3 reads CASSQGRGTYEQYF. CDR3 DNA: TGCGCCAGCAGCCAAGGCCGGGGGACGTACGAGCAGTACTTC.

Many counts were recorded for this clonotype. The chain joins TRBV7-3 to TRBJ2-1; D may be TRBD2 (6 bases). Germline CDR1 and CDR2: SGHTA and FQGTGA. The CDR3 is 16 amino acids. V lost 3 bases to trimming and J lost 0 bases, with 12 bases between them. CDR3 DNA sequence: TGTGCCAGCAGCTTTGCGGGGTCTAACTCCTACAATGAGCAGTTCTTC. It translates to CASSFAGSNSYNEQFF.

The V gene is TRBV7-2, the J gene TRBJ1-2; 7 bases fit TRBD1. CDR3 length: 14 residues. Trimming removed 5 bases from V and 7 bases from J; junction bases left unmatched: 10. CDR1 SGHTA and CDR2 FQGNSA come from the germline V gene. The chain's CDR3 is CASSPRRSGGGYTF. Written as DNA, the CDR3 is TGTGCCAGCAGCCCCCGTAGATCAGGGGGTGGCTACACCTTC.

The table lists this clonotype with many counts. V is TRBV5-1 and J is TRBJ2-1, with D unresolved. The CDR3 is 15 residues long. Trimming removed 5 bases from V and 0 bases from J, with 12 bases in between. From germline, CDR1 is SGHRS and CDR2 YFSETQ. The CDR3 is CASRTSRSSYNEQFF. The DNA for the CDR3 is TGCGCCAGCAGAACCAGCAGGAGCTCCTACAATGAGCAGTTCTTC.

This rearrangement joins TRBV14 to TRBJ2-1; 9 bases map to TRBD2. Germline V gene lookup returns CDR1 SGHDN and CDR2 FVKESK. The CDR3 is made up of 15 amino acids. V trimming: 5 bases; J trimming: 5 bases; junction bases outside the gene matches: 7. This CDR3 is CASSISGSVHNEQFF. The CDR3 DNA sequence: TGTGCCAGCAGCATTAGCGGGAGCGTTCACAATGAGCAGTTCTTC.